The rows below give T cell receptor beta chains drawn from one sample of a study of shared clonotypes between healthy human individuals. Assay used: immunoSEQ multiplex PCR; TCRdb lists only in-frame clones, some missing. Of about 710,000 clones in the sample, approximately 72% were seen once. Sample: memory CD4+ T cells sorted from blood. These TCRs come from a woman in her 30s in good health. Both conserved end residues are part of each CDR3. Size is stated for part of the rows, as once, few or many counts, or as a class when the clone is expanded.

J: TRBJ1-5; V: TRBV18; size: NA; CDR3: CASSPTGGYQPQHF
J: TRBJ2-7; V: TRBV7-7; size: once; CDR3: CASSLLGRFSYEQYF
J: TRBJ1-5; V: TRBV7-2; size: NA; CDR3: CASSWDTGLPQHF
J: TRBJ2-2; V: TRBV19; size: NA; CDR3: CASSIAGGGGGELFF
J: TRBJ2-2; V: TRBV5-4; size: NA; CDR3: CASSSGPVTGELFF
J: TRBJ2-7; V: TRBV7-7; size: NA; CDR3: CASSQGQGSGYEQYF
J: TRBJ2-1; V: TRBV4-1; size: NA; CDR3: CASSLGQTLGKFF
J: TRBJ2-1; V: TRBV10-3; size: NA; CDR3: CASRLAGPGNEQFF
J: TRBJ2-5; V: TRBV10-3; size: NA; CDR3: CAISDPGTKETQYF
J: TRBJ2-7; V: TRBV5-4; size: NA; CDR3: CASSLSGVSYEQYF
J: TRBJ1-4; V: TRBV25-1; size: NA; CDR3: CASSAPTGTNEKLFF
J: TRBJ2-1; V: TRBV28; size: NA; CDR3: CASSALLAPNYNEQFF
J: TRBJ1-5; V: TRBV15; size: NA; CDR3: CATSRAGGKQPQHF
J: TRBJ2-3; V: TRBV6-6; size: NA; CDR3: CASRPATSGTDTQYF
J: TRBJ2-3; V: TRBV18; size: many; CDR3: CASSPRELTDTQYF
J: TRBJ1-2; V: TRBV29-1; size: NA; CDR3: CSDQTGNYGYTF
J: TRBJ1-4; V: TRBV18; size: NA; CDR3: CASSPGGKTEKLFF
J: TRBJ1-2; V: TRBV5-1; size: NA; CDR3: CASSPGGSDYGYTF
J: TRBJ1-1; V: TRBV5-6; size: NA; CDR3: CASTLDFHTEAFF
J: TRBJ2-6; V: TRBV28; size: few; CDR3: CASSLRGAGANVLTF
J: TRBJ2-1; V: TRBV6-5; size: NA; CDR3: CASGTGVRVNEQFF
J: TRBJ2-5; V: TRBV2; size: NA; CDR3: CASIEYGTGHETQYF
J: TRBJ1-5; V: TRBV19; size: NA; CDR3: CASSGQSNQPQHF
J: TRBJ2-2; V: TRBV16; size: once; CDR3: CATSTGLAGVQAGELFF
J: TRBJ2-1; V: TRBV29-1; size: once; CDR3: CGGGDNEQFF
J: TRBJ2-1; V: TRBV28; size: NA; CDR3: CASSETSGRGNEQFF
J: TRBJ2-7; V: TRBV7-5; size: NA; CDR3: CVRSPTRSGTGSSYEQYF
J: TRBJ1-2; V: TRBV14; size: NA; CDR3: CASSQDTKAYGYTF
J: TRBJ2-7; V: TRBV11-2; size: NA; CDR3: CASSLETAGEQYF
J: TRBJ2-7; V: TRBV27; size: NA; CDR3: CASSSTTYEQYF
J: TRBJ2-1; V: TRBV29-1; size: NA; CDR3: CSVRGLAGTSYNEQFF
J: TRBJ2-1; V: TRBV7-9; size: NA; CDR3: CASSMTSGHNEQFF
J: TRBJ2-1; V: TRBV2; size: NA; CDR3: CASGSNANNEQFF
J: TRBJ2-5; V: TRBV29-1; size: NA; CDR3: CSVGRGVYQETQYF
J: TRBJ2-7; V: TRBV9; size: NA; CDR3: CASSSGFGGSYEQYF
J: TRBJ2-3; V: TRBV27; size: NA; CDR3: CASSLTRGNPHTQYF
J: TRBJ2-2; V: TRBV15; size: few; CDR3: CATSTTIQISTGELFF
J: TRBJ1-4; V: TRBV28; size: NA; CDR3: CASSLWPTNEKLFF
J: TRBJ2-7; V: TRBV30; size: NA; CDR3: CAWSVGTSGGYEQYF
J: TRBJ2-6; V: TRBV7-6; size: NA; CDR3: CASSLRPRINEGGANVLTF
J: TRBJ2-2; V: TRBV5-1; size: NA; CDR3: CASSWDGDTGELFF
J: TRBJ2-3; V: TRBV11-1; size: NA; CDR3: CVRLAESKVTQYF
J: TRBJ2-7; V: TRBV2; size: NA; CDR3: CASSDSRPTYEQYF
J: TRBJ2-3; V: TRBV2; size: NA; CDR3: CASTRRTGSTDTQYF
J: TRBJ1-5; V: TRBV4-2; size: NA; CDR3: CASSQDPDRGIQPQHF
J: TRBJ2-3; V: TRBV7-2; size: NA; CDR3: CASSLGVELAVDTQYF
J: TRBJ1-5; V: TRBV19; size: NA; CDR3: CASLPHSPTGIGQPQHF